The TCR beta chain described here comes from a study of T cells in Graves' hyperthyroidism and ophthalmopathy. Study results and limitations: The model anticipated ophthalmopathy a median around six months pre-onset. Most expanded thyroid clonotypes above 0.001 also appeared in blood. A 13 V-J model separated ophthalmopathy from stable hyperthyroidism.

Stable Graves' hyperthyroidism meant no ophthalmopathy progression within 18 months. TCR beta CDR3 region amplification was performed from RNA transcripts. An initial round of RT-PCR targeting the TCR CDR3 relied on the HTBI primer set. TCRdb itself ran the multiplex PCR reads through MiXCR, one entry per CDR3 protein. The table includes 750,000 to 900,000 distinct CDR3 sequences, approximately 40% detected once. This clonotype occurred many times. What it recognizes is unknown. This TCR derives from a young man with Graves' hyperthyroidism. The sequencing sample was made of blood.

CDR3 bases: TGCAGCGTTGATCAGGGAAGGGAAAAACTGTTTTTT. This encodes CSVDQGREKLFF. J is TRBJ1-4 and V is TRBV29-1; a possible D gene is TRBD1 (5 bases). Trimming shortened V by 3 bases and J by 8 bases, and 10 bases separated the two germline ends. Germline V lookup: CDR1 SQVTM, CDR2 ANQGSEA. CDR3 size: 12 residues. The full variable domain, in which reference TRBV29-1 and TRBJ1-4 provide the parts outside the CDR3, is SAVISQKPSRDICQRGTSLTIQCQVDSQVTMMFWYRQQPGQSLTLIATANQGSEATYESGFVIDKFPISRPNLTFSTLTVSNMSPEDSSIYLCSVDQGREKLFFGSGTQLSVL.